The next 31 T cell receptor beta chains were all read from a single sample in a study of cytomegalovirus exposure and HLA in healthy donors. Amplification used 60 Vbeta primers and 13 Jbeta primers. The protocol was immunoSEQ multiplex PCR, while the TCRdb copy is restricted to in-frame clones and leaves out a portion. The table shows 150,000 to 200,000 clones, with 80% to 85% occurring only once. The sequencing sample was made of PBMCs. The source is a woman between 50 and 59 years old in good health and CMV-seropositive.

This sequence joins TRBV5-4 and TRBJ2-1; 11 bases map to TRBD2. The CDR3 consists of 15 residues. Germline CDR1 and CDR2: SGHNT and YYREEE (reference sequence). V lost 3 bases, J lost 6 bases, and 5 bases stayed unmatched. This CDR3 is CASSSAGTSGNEQFF. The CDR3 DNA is TGTGCCAGCAGCTCTGCCGGGACTAGCGGCAATGAGCAGTTCTTC.

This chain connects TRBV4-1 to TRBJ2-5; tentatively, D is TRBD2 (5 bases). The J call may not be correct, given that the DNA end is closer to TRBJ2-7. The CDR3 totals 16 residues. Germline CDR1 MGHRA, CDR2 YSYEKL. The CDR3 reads CASSQVFPLAFYEQYF. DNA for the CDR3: TGCGCCAGCAGCCAAGTTTTCCCGCTAGCTTTCTACGAGCAGTACTTC.

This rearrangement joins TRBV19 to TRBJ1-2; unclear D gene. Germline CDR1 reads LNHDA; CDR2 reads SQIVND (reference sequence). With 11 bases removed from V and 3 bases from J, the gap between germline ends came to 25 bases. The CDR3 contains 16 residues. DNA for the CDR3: TGTGCCTCTGGCTACGGCGGGGAGAAAAGGGACTATGGCTACACCTTC. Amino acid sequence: CASGYGGEKRDYGYTF.

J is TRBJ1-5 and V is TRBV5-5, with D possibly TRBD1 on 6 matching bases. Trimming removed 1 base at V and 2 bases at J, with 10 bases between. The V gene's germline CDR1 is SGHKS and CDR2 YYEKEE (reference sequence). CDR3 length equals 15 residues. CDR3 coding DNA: TGTGCCAGCAGCTTGCTGGGGGCCGGCAATCAGCCCCAGCATTTT. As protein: CASSLLGAGNQPQHF. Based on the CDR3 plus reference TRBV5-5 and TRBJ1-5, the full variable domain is DAGVTQSPTHLIKTRGQQVTLRCSPISGHKSVSWYQQVLGQGPQFIFQYYEKEERGRGNFPDRFSARQFPNYSSELNVNALLLGDSALYLCASSLLGAGNQPQHFGDGTRLSIL.

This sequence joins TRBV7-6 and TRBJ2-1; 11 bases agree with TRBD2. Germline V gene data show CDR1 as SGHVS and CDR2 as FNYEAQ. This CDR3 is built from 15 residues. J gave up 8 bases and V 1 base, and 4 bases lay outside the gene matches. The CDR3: CASSLELAGGYEQFF. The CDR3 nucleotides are TGTGCCAGCAGCTTAGAGCTAGCGGGAGGCTATGAGCAGTTCTTC.

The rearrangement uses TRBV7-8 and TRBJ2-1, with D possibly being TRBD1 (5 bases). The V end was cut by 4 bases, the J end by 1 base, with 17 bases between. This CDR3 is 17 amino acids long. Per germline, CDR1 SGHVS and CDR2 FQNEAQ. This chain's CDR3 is CASSSLAAQGSYNEQFF. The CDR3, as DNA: TGTGCCAGCAGCTCCCTCGCCGCCCAGGGTTCCTACAATGAGCAGTTCTTC.

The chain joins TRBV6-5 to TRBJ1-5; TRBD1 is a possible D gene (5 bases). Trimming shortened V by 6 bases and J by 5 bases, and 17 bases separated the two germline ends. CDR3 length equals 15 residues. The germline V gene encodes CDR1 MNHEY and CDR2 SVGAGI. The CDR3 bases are TGTGCCAGCAGCCTCTCTTACAGGATTGATCAGCCCCAGCATTTT. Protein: CASSLSYRIDQPQHF.

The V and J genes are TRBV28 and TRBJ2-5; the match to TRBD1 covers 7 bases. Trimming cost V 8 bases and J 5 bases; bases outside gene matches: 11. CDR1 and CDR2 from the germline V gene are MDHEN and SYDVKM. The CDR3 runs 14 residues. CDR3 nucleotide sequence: TGTGCCAGCGAGGACAGGACCACCGGGGAGACCCAGTACTTC. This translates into CASEDRTTGETQYF.

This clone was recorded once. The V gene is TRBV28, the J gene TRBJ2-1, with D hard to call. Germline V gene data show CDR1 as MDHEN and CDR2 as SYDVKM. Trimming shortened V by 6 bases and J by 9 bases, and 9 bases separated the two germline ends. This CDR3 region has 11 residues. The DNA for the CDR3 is TGTGCCAGCAGATTGGTCGGTGAGCAGTTCTTC. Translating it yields CASRLVGEQFF. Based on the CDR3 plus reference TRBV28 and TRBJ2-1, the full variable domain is DVKVTQSSRYLVKRTGEKVFLECVQDMDHENMFWYRQDPGLGLRLIYFSYDVKMKEKGDIPEGYSVSREKKERFSLILESASTNQTSMYLCASRLVGEQFFGPGTRLTVL.

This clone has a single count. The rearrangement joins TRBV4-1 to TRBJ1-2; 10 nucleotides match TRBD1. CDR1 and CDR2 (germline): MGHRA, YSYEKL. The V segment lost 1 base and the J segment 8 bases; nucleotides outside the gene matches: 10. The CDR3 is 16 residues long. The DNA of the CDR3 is TGCGCCAGCAGCCAAGGGGGGTCGGGACAGGGGTGGGGCTACACCTTC. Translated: CASSQGGSGQGWGYTF.

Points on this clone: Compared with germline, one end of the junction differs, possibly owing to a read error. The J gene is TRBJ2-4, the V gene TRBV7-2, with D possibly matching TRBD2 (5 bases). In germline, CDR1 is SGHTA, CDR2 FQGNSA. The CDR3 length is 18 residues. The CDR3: CASSLGASGLGAKNSQYF. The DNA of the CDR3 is TGTGCCAGCAGCTTAGGGGCTTCAGGTTTGGGAGCCAAAAACAGTCAGTACTTC.

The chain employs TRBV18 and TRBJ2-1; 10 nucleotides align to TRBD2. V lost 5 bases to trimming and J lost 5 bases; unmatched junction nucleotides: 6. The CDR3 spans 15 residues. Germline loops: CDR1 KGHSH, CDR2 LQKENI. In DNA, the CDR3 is TGTGCCAGCTCAAAAGGGCTAGCGGGGGACAATGAGCAGTTCTTC. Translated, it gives CASSKGLAGDNEQFF. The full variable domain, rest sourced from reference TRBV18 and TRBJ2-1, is NAGVMQNPRHLVRRRGQEARLRCSPMKGHSHVYWYRQLPEEGLKFMVYLQKENIIDESGMPKERFSAEFPKEGPSILRIQQVVRGDSAAYFCASSKGLAGDNEQFFGPGTRLTVL.

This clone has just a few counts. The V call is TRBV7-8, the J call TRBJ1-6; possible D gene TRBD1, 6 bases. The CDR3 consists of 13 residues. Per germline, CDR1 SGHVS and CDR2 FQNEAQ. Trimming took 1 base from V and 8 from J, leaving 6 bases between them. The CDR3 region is CASSLDRDSPLHF. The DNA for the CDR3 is TGTGCCAGCAGCTTAGACAGGGATTCACCCCTCCACTTT.

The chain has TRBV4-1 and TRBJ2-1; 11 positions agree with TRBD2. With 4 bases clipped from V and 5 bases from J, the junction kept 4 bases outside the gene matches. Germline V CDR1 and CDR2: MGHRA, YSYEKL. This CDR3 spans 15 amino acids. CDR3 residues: CASSRPGLADNEQFF. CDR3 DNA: TGCGCCAGCAGCCGCCCGGGACTAGCGGACAATGAGCAGTTCTTC.

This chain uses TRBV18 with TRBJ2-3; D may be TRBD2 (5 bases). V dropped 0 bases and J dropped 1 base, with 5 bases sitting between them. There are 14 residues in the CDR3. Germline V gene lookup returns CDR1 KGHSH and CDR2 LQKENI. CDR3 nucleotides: TGTGCCAGCTCACCACCGAGGGGCACAGATACGCAGTATTTT. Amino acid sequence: CASSPPRGTDTQYF.

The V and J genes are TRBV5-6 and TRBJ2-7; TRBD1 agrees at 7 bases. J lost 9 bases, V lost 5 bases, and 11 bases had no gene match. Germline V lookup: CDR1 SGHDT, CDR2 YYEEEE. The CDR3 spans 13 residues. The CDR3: CASRYGQEIAQYF. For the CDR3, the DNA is TGTGCCAGCAGATACGGACAGGAGATAGCGCAGTACTTC.

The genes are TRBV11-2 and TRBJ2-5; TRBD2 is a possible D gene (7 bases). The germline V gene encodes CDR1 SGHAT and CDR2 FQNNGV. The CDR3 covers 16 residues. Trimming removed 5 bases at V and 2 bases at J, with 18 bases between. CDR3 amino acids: CASSPQGGGGQETQYF. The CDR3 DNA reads TGTGCCAGCAGCCCACAGGGTGGGGGGGGGCAAGAGACCCAGTACTTC.

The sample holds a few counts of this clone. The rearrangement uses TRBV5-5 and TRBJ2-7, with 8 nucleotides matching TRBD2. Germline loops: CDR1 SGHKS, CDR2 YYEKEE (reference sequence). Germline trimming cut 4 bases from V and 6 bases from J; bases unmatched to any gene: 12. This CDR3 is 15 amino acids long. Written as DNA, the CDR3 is TGTGCCAGCAGCCCAGACGGGGGGGAGTACAGCGAGCAGTACTTC. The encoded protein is CASSPDGGEYSEQYF.

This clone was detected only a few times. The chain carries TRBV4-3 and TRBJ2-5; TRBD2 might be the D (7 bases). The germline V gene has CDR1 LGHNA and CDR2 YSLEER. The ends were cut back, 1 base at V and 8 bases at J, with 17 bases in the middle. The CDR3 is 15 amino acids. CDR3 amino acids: CASSQAGGGRRTQYF. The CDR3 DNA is TGCGCCAGCAGCCAAGCCGGCGGGGGCCGTAGAACCCAGTACTTC.

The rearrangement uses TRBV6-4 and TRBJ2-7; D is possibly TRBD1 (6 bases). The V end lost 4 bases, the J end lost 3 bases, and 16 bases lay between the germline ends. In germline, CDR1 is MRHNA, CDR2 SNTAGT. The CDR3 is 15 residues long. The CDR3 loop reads CASSVEAGVHYEQYF. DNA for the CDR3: TGTGCCAGCAGTGTAGAGGCAGGGGTCCACTACGAGCAGTACTTC.

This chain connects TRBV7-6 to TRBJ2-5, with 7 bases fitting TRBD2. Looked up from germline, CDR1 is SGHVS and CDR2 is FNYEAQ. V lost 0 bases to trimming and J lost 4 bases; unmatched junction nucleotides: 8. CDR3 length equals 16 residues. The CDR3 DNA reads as TGTGCCAGCAGCTTAGCGCGTTCCGGGGGGAGAGAGACCCAGTACTTC. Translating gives CASSLARSGGRETQYF.

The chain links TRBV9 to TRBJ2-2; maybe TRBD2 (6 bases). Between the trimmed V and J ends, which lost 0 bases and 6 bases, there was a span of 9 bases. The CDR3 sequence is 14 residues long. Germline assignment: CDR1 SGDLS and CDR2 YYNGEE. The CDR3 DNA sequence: TGTGCCAGCAGCGTAGCTGGCGGGGCCGGGGAGCTGTTTTTT. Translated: CASSVAGGAGELFF.

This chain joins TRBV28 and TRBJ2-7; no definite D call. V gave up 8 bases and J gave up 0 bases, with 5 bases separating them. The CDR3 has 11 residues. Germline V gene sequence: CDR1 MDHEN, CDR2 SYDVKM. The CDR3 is CASLSSYEQYF. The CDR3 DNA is TGTGCCAGCTTGAGCTCCTACGAGCAGTACTTC.

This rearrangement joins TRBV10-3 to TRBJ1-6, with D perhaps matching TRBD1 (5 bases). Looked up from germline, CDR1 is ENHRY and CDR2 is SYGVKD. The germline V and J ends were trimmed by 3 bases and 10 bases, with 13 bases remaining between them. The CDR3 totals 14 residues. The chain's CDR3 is CAISDGQGYSPLHF. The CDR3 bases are TGTGCCATCAGTGATGGTCAGGGCTACTCACCCCTCCACTTT.

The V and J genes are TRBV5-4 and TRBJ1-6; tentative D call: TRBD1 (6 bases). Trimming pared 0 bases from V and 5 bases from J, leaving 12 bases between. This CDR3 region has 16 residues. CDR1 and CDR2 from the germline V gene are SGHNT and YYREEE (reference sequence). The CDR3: CASSLGQGLDNSPLHF. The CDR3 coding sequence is TGTGCCAGCAGCTTGGGGCAGGGGTTGGATAATTCACCCCTCCACTTT.

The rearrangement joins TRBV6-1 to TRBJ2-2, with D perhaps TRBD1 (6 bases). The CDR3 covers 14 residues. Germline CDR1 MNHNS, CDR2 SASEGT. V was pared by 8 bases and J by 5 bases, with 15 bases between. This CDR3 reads CASLSRGMTGELFF. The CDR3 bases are TGTGCCAGCCTGTCCAGGGGTATGACCGGGGAGCTGTTTTTT.

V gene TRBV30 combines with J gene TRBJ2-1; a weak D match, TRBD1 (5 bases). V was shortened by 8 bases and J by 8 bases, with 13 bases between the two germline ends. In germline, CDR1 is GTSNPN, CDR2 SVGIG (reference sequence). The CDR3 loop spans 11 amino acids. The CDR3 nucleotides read TGTGCCGGGGCTAGAAGCTATGAGCAGTTCTTC. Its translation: CAGARSYEQFF. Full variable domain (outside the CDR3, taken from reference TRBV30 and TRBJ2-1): SQTIHQWPATLVQPVGSPLSLECTVEGTSNPNLYWYRQAAGRGLQLLFYSVGIGQISSEVPQNLSASRPQDRQFILSSKKLLLSDSGFYLCAGARSYEQFFGPGTRLTVL.

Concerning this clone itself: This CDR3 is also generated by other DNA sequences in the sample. The CDR3 DNA is TGTGCCAGCAGTTTACCCCAGGGCCCCCAAGAGACCCAGTACTTC. Encoded protein: CASSLPQGPQETQYF. V usage is TRBV28 and J usage is TRBJ2-5; D may be TRBD1 (5 bases). This CDR3 comprises 15 residues. Per germline, CDR1 MDHEN and CDR2 SYDVKM. Trimming removed 2 bases from V and 1 base from J, with 11 bases in between.

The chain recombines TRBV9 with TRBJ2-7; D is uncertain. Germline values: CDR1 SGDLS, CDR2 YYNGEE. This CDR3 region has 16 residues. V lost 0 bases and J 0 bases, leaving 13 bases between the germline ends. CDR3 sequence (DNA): TGTGCCAGCAGCGTAGGACCGTCGACTGACTCCTACGAGCAGTACTTC. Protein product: CASSVGPSTDSYEQYF.

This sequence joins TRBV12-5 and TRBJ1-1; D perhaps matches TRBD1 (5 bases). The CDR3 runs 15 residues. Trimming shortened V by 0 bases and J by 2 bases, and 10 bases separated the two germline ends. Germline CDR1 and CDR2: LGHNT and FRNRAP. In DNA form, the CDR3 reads TGTGCTAGTGGTTTGGTAATTGGACAAAACACTGAAGCTTTCTTT. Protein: CASGLVIGQNTEAFF.

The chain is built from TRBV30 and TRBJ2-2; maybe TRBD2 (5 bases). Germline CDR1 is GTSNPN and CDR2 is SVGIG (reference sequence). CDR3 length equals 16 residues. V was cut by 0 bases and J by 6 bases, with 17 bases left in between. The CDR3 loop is CAWSVEAVSPPGELFF. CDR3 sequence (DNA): TGTGCCTGGAGTGTAGAAGCGGTTAGCCCTCCCGGGGAGCTGTTTTTT.